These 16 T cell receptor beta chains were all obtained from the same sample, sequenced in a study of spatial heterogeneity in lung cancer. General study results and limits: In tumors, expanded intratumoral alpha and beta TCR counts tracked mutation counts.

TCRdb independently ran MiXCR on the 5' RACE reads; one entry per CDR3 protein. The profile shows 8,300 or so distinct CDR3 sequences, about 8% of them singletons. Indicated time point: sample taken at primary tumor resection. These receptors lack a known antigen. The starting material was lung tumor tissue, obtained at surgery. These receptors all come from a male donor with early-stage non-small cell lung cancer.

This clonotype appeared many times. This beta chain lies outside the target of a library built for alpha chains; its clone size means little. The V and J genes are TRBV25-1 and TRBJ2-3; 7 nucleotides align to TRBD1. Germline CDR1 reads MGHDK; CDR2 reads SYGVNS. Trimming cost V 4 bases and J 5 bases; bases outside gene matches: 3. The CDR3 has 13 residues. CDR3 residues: CASSGDRVDTQYF. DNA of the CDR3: TGTGCCAGCAGTGGAGACAGGGTAGATACGCAGTATTTT.

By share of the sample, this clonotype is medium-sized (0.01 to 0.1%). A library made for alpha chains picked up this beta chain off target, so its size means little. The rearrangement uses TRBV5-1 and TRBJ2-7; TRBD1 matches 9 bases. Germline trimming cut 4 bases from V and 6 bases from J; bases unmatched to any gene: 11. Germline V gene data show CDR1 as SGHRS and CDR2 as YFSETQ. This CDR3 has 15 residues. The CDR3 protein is CASSPVTGGRSEQYF. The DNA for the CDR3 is TGCGCCAGCAGCCCAGTAACAGGGGGCCGGAGCGAGCAGTACTTC.

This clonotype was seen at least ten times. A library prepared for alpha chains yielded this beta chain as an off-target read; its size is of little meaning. The CDR3 region is CASSLDASFDEQYF. CDR3 nucleotides: TGCGCCAGCAGCTTGGATGCTAGTTTCGACGAGCAGTACTTC. The rearrangement links TRBV5-1 to TRBJ2-7; D gene uncertain. The CDR3 length is 14 residues. The V end lost 0 bases, the J end lost 5 bases, and 12 bases lay between the germline ends. Germline-derived CDR1 and CDR2 are SGHRS and YFSETQ.

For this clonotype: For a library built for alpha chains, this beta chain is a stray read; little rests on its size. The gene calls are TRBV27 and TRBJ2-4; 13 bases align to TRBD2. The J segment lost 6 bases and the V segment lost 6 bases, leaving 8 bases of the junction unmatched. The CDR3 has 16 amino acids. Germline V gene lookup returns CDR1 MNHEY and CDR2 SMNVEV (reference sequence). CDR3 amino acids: CASRKLAGGPGNIQYF. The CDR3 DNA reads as TGTGCCAGCAGGAAACTAGCGGGAGGGCCGGGAAACATTCAGTACTTC.

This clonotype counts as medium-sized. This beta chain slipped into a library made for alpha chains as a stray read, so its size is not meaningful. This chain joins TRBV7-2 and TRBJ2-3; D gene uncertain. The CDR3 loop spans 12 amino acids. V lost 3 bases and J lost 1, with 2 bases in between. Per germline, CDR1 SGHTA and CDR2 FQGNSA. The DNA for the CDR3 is TGTGCCAGCAGCTTGGGCACAGATACGCAGTATTTT. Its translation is CASSLGTDTQYF.

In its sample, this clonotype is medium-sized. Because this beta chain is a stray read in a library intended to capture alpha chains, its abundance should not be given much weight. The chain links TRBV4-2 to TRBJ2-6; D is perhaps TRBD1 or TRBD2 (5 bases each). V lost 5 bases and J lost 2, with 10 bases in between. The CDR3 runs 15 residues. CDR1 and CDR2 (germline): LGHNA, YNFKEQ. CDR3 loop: CASSVGDAGANVLTF. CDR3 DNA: TGTGCCAGCAGCGTAGGGGACGCTGGGGCCAACGTCCTGACTTTC.

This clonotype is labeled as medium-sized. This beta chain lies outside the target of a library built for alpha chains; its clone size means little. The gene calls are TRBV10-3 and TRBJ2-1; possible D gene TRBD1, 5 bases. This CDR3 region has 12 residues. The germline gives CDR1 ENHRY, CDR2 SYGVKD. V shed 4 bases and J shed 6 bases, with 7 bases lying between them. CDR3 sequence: CAISAGANEQFF. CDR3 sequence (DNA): TGTGCCATCAGTGCTGGGGCCAATGAGCAGTTCTTC.

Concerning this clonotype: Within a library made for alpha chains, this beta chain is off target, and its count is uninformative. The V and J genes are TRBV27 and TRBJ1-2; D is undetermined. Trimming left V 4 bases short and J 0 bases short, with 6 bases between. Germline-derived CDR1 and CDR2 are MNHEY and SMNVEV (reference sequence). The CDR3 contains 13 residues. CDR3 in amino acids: CASSSSTNYGYTF. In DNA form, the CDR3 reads TGTGCCAGCAGTTCCTCAACTAACTATGGCTACACCTTC.

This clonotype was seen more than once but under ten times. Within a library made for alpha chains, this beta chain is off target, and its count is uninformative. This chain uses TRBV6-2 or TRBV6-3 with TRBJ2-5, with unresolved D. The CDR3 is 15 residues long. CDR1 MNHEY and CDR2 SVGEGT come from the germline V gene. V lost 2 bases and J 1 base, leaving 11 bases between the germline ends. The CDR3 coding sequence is TGTGCCAGCAGTTACGGGCTCCGGTCCCAAGAGACCCAGTACTTC. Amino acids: CASSYGLRSQETQYF.

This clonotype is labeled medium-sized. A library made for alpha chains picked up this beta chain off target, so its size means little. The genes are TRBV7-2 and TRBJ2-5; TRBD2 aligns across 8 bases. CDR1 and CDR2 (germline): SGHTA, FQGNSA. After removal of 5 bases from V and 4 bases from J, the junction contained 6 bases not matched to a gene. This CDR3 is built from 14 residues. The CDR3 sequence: CASSASGSGETQYF. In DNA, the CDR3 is TGTGCCAGCAGCGCAAGCGGGAGTGGAGAGACCCAGTACTTC.

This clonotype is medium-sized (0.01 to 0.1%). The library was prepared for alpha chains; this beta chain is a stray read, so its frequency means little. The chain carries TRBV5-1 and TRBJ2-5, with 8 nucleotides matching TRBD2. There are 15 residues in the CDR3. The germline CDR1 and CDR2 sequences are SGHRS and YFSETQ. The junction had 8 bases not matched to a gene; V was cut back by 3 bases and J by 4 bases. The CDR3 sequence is CASSSTGGARETQYF. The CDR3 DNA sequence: TGCGCCAGCAGCTCCACGGGGGGGGCGCGAGAGACCCAGTACTTC. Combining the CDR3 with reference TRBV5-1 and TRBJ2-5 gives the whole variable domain KAGVTQTPRYLIKTRGQQVTLSCSPISGHRSVSWYQQTPGQGLQFLFEYFSETQRNKGNFPGRFSGRQFSNSRSEMNVSTLELGDSALYLCASSSTGGARETQYFGPGTRLLVL.

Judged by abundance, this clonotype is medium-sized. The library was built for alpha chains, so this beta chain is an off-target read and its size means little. In DNA, the CDR3 is TGTGCCAGCAGTTTAGGGGGGTCTCTGGGGACCCAGTACTTC. Protein: CASSLGGSLGTQYF. The chain is built from TRBV12-3 or TRBV12-4 and TRBJ2-5; tentatively, D is TRBD1 or TRBD2 (5 bases each). V was trimmed by 1 base and J by 7 bases, leaving 13 bases between them. CDR3 length: 14 amino acids.

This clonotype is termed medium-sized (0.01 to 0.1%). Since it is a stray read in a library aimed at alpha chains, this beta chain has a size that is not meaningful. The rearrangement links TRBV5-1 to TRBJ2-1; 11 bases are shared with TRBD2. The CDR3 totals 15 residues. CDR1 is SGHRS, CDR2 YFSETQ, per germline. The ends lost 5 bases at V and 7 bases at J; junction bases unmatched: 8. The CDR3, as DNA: TGCGCCAGCAGGATGGGACTAGCGGACGGGAATGAGCAGTTCTTC. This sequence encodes CASRMGLADGNEQFF.

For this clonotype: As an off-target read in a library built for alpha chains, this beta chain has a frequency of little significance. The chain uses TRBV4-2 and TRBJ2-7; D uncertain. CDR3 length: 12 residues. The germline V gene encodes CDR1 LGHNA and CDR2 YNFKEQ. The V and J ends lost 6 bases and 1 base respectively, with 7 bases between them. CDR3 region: CASREDSYEQYF. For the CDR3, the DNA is TGTGCCAGCAGAGAGGATTCCTACGAGCAGTACTTC.

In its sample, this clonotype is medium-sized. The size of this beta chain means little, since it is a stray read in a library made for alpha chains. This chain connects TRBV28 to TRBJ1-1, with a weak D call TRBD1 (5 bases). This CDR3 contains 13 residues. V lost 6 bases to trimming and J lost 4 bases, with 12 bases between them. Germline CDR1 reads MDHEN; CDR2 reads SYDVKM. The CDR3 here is CASSLRVGTEAFF. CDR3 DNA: TGTGCCAGCAGCCTCAGGGTCGGCACTGAAGCTTTCTTT.

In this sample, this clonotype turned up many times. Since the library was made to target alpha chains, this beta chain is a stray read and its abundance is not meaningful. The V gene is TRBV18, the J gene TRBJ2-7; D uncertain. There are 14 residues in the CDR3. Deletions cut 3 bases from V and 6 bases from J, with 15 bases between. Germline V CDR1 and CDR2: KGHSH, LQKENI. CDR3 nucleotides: TGTGCCAGCTCACCCCGGCCGCAGCCCAGCGAGCAGTACTTC. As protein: CASSPRPQPSEQYF.